These 23 T cell receptor beta chains were sequenced from one sample in a study of blood T cell repertoires in COVID-19. Sequencing used immunoSEQ multiplex PCR; TCRdb keeps in-frame clones, though not all of them. The sample shows roughly 360,000 clones, more than 75% of them seen only once. The specimen was peripheral blood. The receptors shown here come from a human donor with acute or convalescent COVID-19. The donor label of this sample is uncertain.

The chain couples TRBV5-1 to TRBJ1-5, with 7 bases fitting TRBD1. The CDR3 loop spans 16 amino acids. Germline loops: CDR1 SGHRS, CDR2 YFSETQ. V dropped 2 bases and J dropped 6; count of bases not matched to a gene: 11. This chain's CDR3 is CASSLRPAGGSQPQHF. The CDR3 nucleotides are TGCGCCAGCAGCTTACGGCCTGCAGGGGGTAGTCAGCCCCAGCATTTT.

The chain recombines TRBV19 with TRBJ1-5; 7 nucleotides align to TRBD1. Trimming took 11 bases from V and 3 from J; bases not matched to a gene: 7. CDR3 length: 13 residues. Germline CDR1 LNHDA, CDR2 SQIVND (reference sequence). CDR3 sequence (DNA): TGTGCCTCGGGACAGAACTTCAATCAGCCCCAGCATTTT. It encodes CASGQNFNQPQHF.

The chain couples TRBV30 to TRBJ2-7, with 16 bases aligning to TRBD2. Germline V gene sequence: CDR1 GTSNPN, CDR2 SVGIG (reference sequence). This CDR3 is 14 amino acids long. V dropped 4 bases and J dropped 9; count of bases not matched to a gene: 6. As DNA, the CDR3 is TGTGCCTGGACTGGGACTAGCGGGAGGGCCAGGCAGTACTTC. Amino acids: CAWTGTSGRARQYF.

A few counts support this clone. This chain uses TRBV3-1 (or the pseudogene TRBV3-2) with TRBJ1-4; TRBD1 aligns across 9 bases. Germline V gives CDR1 LGHDT, CDR2 YNNKEL (reference sequence). The V segment lost 4 bases and the J segment 8 bases; nucleotides outside the gene matches: 8. The CDR3 is made up of 15 amino acids. The CDR3: CASSPLRTGGEKLFF. CDR3 DNA sequence: TGTGCCAGCAGCCCCCTCCGCACAGGGGGCGAAAAACTGTTTTTT.

The J gene is TRBJ2-1, the V gene TRBV13, with D possibly being TRBD1 (5 bases). Trimming stripped 2 bases from V and 12 bases from J, with 17 bases between. Germline loops: CDR1 PRHDT, CDR2 FYEKMQ (reference sequence). The CDR3 spans 14 residues. The CDR3 DNA follows: TGTGCCAGCAGCTTAAAGTTCGGGCCCCAGGGGCAGTTCTTC. Amino acids: CASSLKFGPQGQFF.

This clone was picked up a small number of times. The chain carries TRBV3-1 (or the pseudogene TRBV3-2) and TRBJ1-5; D is possibly TRBD1 (5 bases). The CDR3 consists of 14 residues. Trimming left V 1 base short and J 5 bases short, with 9 bases between. CDR1 is LGHDT and CDR2 is YNNKEL in the germline V gene (reference sequence). CDR3 sequence (DNA): TGTGCCAGCAGCCAAGGGGCAGGGCATCAGCCCCAGCATTTT. As protein: CASSQGAGHQPQHF.

This clone was seen a handful of times. The V call is TRBV12-3 or TRBV12-4, the J call TRBJ1-1, with 10 bases matching TRBD1. The trim removed 7 bases at V and 5 bases at J, leaving 4 bases unmatched. The CDR3 is 13 amino acids. In DNA, the CDR3 is TGTGCCAGCATCCGACAGGGGGCAACTGAAGCTTTCTTT. As protein: CASIRQGATEAFF.

The rearrangement uses TRBV15 and TRBJ2-3, with D possibly matching TRBD2 (7 bases). Germline CDR1 LNHNV, CDR2 YYDKDF (reference sequence). Trimming stripped 3 bases from V and 6 bases from J, with 13 bases between. The CDR3 sequence is 14 residues long. The CDR3 DNA is TGTGCCACCAGCAGGGGTGGGGGGGCCGATACGCAGTATTTT. This codes for CATSRGGGADTQYF.

This chain connects TRBV6-5 to TRBJ2-7; maybe TRBD1 (6 bases). The germline V and J ends were trimmed by 5 bases and 4 bases, with 18 bases remaining between them. CDR1 MNHEY and CDR2 SVGAGI come from the germline V gene. The CDR3 sequence is 15 residues long. CDR3 amino acids: CASSPPGQLTYEQYF. For the CDR3, the DNA is TGTGCCAGCAGTCCCCCGGGACAACTAACATACGAGCAGTACTTC.

This chain joins TRBV6-5 and TRBJ1-1; no clear D gene. This CDR3 is built from 14 residues. Germline V CDR1 and CDR2: MNHEY, SVGAGI. Trimming took off 10 bases at V and 1 base at J, with 16 bases between the two ends. The CDR3 loop is CATTRGKGNTEAFF. CDR3 coding DNA: TGTGCCACCACTCGAGGGAAAGGGAACACTGAAGCTTTCTTT.

The rearrangement links TRBV7-9 to TRBJ2-1, with 14 bases aligning to TRBD2. Trimming removed 5 bases from V and 7 bases from J; junction bases left unmatched: 10. Germline values: CDR1 SEHNR, CDR2 FQNEAQ (reference sequence). The CDR3 is made up of 17 amino acids. This CDR3 reads CASSPRLAGGHWNEQFF. The CDR3, as DNA: TGTGCCAGCAGCCCCCGACTAGCGGGAGGGCATTGGAATGAGCAGTTCTTC.

A few counts support this clone. The V and J genes are TRBV11-3 and TRBJ2-1; 11 nucleotides align to TRBD2. The J segment lost 10 bases and the V segment lost 1 base, leaving 3 bases of the junction unmatched. This CDR3 comprises 14 residues. The germline V gene has CDR1 SGHNT and CDR2 YENEEA. The CDR3 loop is CASSLVSGGVEQFF. The CDR3 DNA sequence: TGTGCCAGCAGCTTAGTTAGCGGGGGGGTGGAGCAGTTCTTC.

This clone was found a few times. The rearrangement links TRBV6-5 to TRBJ1-1; unclear D gene. The CDR3 contains 15 residues. Trimming left V 8 bases short and J 0 bases short, with 16 bases between. CDR1 is MNHEY and CDR2 is SVGAGI in the germline V gene. The CDR3 region is CASHSGGLMNTEAFF. CDR3 sequence (DNA): TGTGCCAGCCACTCAGGAGGCCTCATGAACACTGAAGCTTTCTTT.

This rearrangement joins TRBV6-5 to TRBJ2-7; D may be TRBD2 (6 bases). This CDR3 contains 13 residues. Per the germline V gene, CDR1 is MNHEY and CDR2 is SVGAGI. The ends were cut back, 5 bases at V and 3 bases at J, with 11 bases in the middle. The chain's CDR3 is CASSLVGGYEQYF. CDR3 bases: TGTGCCAGCAGTCTCGTGGGAGGCTACGAGCAGTACTTC.

The rearrangement uses TRBV7-6 and TRBJ1-6, with no clear D. Germline CDR1 SGHVS, CDR2 FNYEAQ. V lost 3 bases, J lost 13 bases, and 16 bases lay in between. The CDR3 spans 14 residues. In nucleotides, the CDR3 is TGTGCCAGCAGCTTGAGACCCGCTGGGGAGCCCCTCCACTTT. The encoded protein is CASSLRPAGEPLHF.

V gene TRBV30 combines with J gene TRBJ1-5; maybe TRBD1 (5 bases). V shed 2 bases and J shed 6 bases, with 11 bases lying between them. Germline lookup yields CDR1 GTSNPN and CDR2 SVGIG (reference sequence). This CDR3 has 13 residues. CDR3 in amino acids: CAWSQGSSQPQHF. As DNA, the CDR3 is TGTGCCTGGAGTCAGGGATCTAGTCAGCCCCAGCATTTT.

This chain links TRBV18 with TRBJ2-7; D is possibly TRBD1 (6 bases). Looked up from germline, CDR1 is KGHSH and CDR2 is LQKENI. The CDR3 length is 12 residues. Deletions cut 5 bases from V and 6 bases from J, with 11 bases between. The CDR3 region has the DNA TGTGCCAGCTCAGTACAGGGCCCCGAGCAGTACTTC. Protein product: CASSVQGPEQYF. Supplemented by reference TRBV18 and TRBJ2-7, the full variable domain reads NAGVMQNPRHLVRRRGQEARLRCSPMKGHSHVYWYRQLPEEGLKFMVYLQKENIIDESGMPKERFSAEFPKEGPSILRIQQVVRGDSAAYFCASSVQGPEQYFGPGTRLTVT.

The V call is TRBV18, the J call TRBJ1-3; D gene unclear. Trimming left V 10 bases short and J 0 bases short, with 10 bases between. Germline assignment: CDR1 KGHSH and CDR2 LQKENI. The CDR3 runs to 13 residues. The CDR3 is CATTRSSGNTIYF. The CDR3 coding sequence is TGTGCCACCACCCGCAGCTCTGGAAACACCATATATTTT.

Concerning this clone itself: The same CDR3 also results from other DNA sequences found in this sample. The chain uses TRBV18 and TRBJ1-1, with a tentative D call TRBD1 (6 bases). Trimming cost V 3 bases and J 5 bases, with 13 bases left between them. The CDR3 has 14 residues. The germline V gene encodes CDR1 KGHSH and CDR2 LQKENI. DNA of the CDR3: TGTGCCAGCTCACCCCCCAGGGGTCGTACTGAAGCTTTCTTT. Its translation is CASSPPRGRTEAFF.

The rearrangement joins TRBV27 to TRBJ2-1; 8 positions agree with TRBD2. The CDR3 loop spans 15 amino acids. The J segment lost 5 bases and the V segment lost 6 bases, leaving 9 bases of the junction unmatched. CDR1 is MNHEY, CDR2 SMNVEV, per germline (reference sequence). The CDR3 coding sequence is TGTGCCAGCAGGCCCGGGACTAGTCGGAACAATGAGCAGTTCTTC. This sequence encodes CASRPGTSRNNEQFF.

The chain employs TRBV6-5 and TRBJ1-1; no clear D. CDR1 MNHEY and CDR2 SVGAGI come from the germline V gene. The V end was cut by 6 bases, the J end by 2 bases, with 13 bases between. This CDR3 spans 14 amino acids. CDR3 loop: CASSRPLGNTEAFF. The CDR3, as DNA: TGTGCCAGCAGCCGTCCTCTGGGCAACACTGAAGCTTTCTTT.

CDR3 coding DNA: TGTGCCAGCAGGAAGGGAGGCAGCCATACTAACTATGGCTACACCTTC. Amino acid sequence: CASRKGGSHTNYGYTF. The chain is built from TRBV27 and TRBJ1-2; D is undetermined. V shed 6 bases and J shed 0 bases, with 17 bases lying between them. Looked up from germline, CDR1 is MNHEY and CDR2 is SMNVEV (reference sequence). The CDR3 consists of 16 residues.

The CDR3 sequence: CASSQGYGSYNEQFF. The CDR3 bases are TGTGCCAGCAGCCAAGGGTACGGCTCCTACAATGAGCAGTTCTTC. The chain is built from TRBV3-1 (or the pseudogene TRBV3-2) and TRBJ2-1; D not certain. Deletions cut 1 base from V and 0 bases from J, with 7 bases between. The CDR3 length is 15 residues. Germline V lookup: CDR1 LGHDT, CDR2 YNNKEL (reference sequence).